In its sample, the clone carrying this TCR beta chain was seen a few times. This sample was included in a study of blood T cells in healthy people across ages. A second PCR of 7 to 11 cycles used a sample-barcoded 5' primer and a J-beta primer mix. Each CDR3 protein is one row after TCRdb ran MiXCR on the 5' RACE reads. Seen here are around 1,000,000 distinct CDR3 sequences, about 25% observed once, and the top ten hold approximately 0.7%. Caucasian, healthy and from Russia, the donors were aged between about 6 and 90. Another study also made use of these data, one on T cells of mothers and their children. That source reports: The search for persistent microchimeric T cell clones detected none.

Sequenced: blood. The clonotype originates from a girl under 10 years old in good health.

This CDR3 reads CASRPMGLAGSAQYF. In DNA form, the CDR3 reads TGTGCCAGCAGGCCCATGGGGCTAGCGGGAAGCGCGCAGTATTTT. The chain joins TRBV11-2 to TRBJ2-3; 9 bases fit TRBD2. J lost 10 bases, V lost 6 bases, and 14 bases had no gene match. The germline V gene has CDR1 SGHAT and CDR2 FQNNGV. The CDR3 consists of 15 residues.